The next 25 T cell receptor beta chains were all read from a single sample in a study of CD8+ T cells in alopecia areata. It was cDNA, reverse transcribed from extracted RNA, that served as the sequencing template. Assay used: immunoSEQ multiplex PCR; TCRdb lists only in-frame clones, some missing. The sample holds some 180,000 clones, about 53% seen once. As to treatment: oral pan-JAK inhibitor, 5-10 mg twice daily. Source: CD8+ T cells sorted from blood, taken at week 24, from a patient treated with tofacitinib. These receptors all come from a human donor with alopecia areata.

Only one count was recorded for this clone. This chain connects TRBV19 to TRBJ2-2; D remains unclear. The CDR3 sequence is 12 residues long. Looked up from germline, CDR1 is LNHDA and CDR2 is SQIVND (reference sequence). V lost 6 bases and J lost 1, with 3 bases in between. The DNA of the CDR3 is TGTGCCAGTAGACAGAACACCGGGGAGCTGTTTTTT. Its translation: CASRQNTGELFF.

A single count supports this clone. The rearrangement links TRBV30 to TRBJ2-2, with D unclear. V lost 3 bases to trimming and J lost 9 bases, with 11 bases between them. The CDR3 covers 12 residues. Germline assignment: CDR1 GTSNPN and CDR2 SVGIG (reference sequence). The CDR3 bases are TGTGCCTGGAGCCCCGGGTTTAGGGAGCTGTTTTTT. This codes for CAWSPGFRELFF.

Notes on this clone: The sample holds other DNA sequences that translate to the same CDR3. The J gene is TRBJ1-2, the V gene TRBV30; 8 nucleotides line up with TRBD1. CDR3 length: 11 residues. Germline V gene data show CDR1 as GTSNPN and CDR2 as SVGIG (reference sequence). V lost 1 base and J lost 11; bases outside the gene matches: 3. CDR3 loop: CAWSAGTGYTF. The CDR3, as DNA: TGTGCCTGGAGTGCAGGGACAGGTTACACCTTC. The entire variable domain, with the rest obtained from reference TRBV30 and TRBJ1-2, is as follows: SQTIHQWPATLVQPVGSPLSLECTVEGTSNPNLYWYRQAAGRGLQLLFYSVGIGQISSEVPQNLSASRPQDRQFILSSKKLLLSDSGFYLCAWSAGTGYTFGSGTRLTVV.

About this clone itself: In the same sample, other DNA sequences code for this CDR3. The rearrangement uses TRBV30 and TRBJ1-1, with D unresolved. Germline V gene data show CDR1 as GTSNPN and CDR2 as SVGIG (reference sequence). CDR3 size: 13 residues. Trimming cost V 2 bases and J 3 bases, with 10 bases left between them. As DNA, the CDR3 is TGTGCCTGGAGTTTTGGAGGAGACACTGAAGCTTTCTTT. This translates into CAWSFGGDTEAFF.

This rearrangement joins TRBV30 to TRBJ1-2, with D maybe TRBD1 (5 bases). Trimming removed 7 bases from V and 4 bases from J, with 19 bases in between. There are 14 residues in the CDR3. CDR1 is GTSNPN, CDR2 SVGIG, per germline (reference sequence). The CDR3 bases are TGTGCCTTAGTAACCGGGGCCAAATCCTATGGCTACACCTTC. Translated: CALVTGAKSYGYTF.

The chain has TRBV15 and TRBJ1-5, with a weak D call TRBD1 (5 bases). This CDR3 contains 14 residues. The V end lost 7 bases, the J end lost 2 bases, and 12 bases lay between the germline ends. CDR1 LNHNV and CDR2 YYDKDF come from the germline V gene (reference sequence). The chain's CDR3 is CATTERGGNQPQHF. CDR3 DNA: TGTGCCACCACGGAGAGGGGCGGCAATCAGCCCCAGCATTTT.

This clone has more than one count but fewer than ten. The chain combines TRBV4-3 with TRBJ2-3; 7 bases map to TRBD1. CDR3 length: 17 residues. CDR1 is LGHNA and CDR2 is YSLEER in the germline V gene. V lost 0 bases and J lost 1; bases outside the gene matches: 7. As DNA, the CDR3 is TGCGCCAGCAGCCAAGAGGATGGACAGGTGGGCACAGATACGCAGTATTTT. Translation gives CASSQEDGQVGTDTQYF.

DNA for the CDR3: TGTGCCAGTAGTATGTCAGGACAAGGATCCTACGAGCAGTACTTC. Translating it yields CASSMSGQGSYEQYF. The rearrangement uses TRBV19 and TRBJ2-7, with D perhaps matching TRBD1 (5 bases). The germline V gene has CDR1 LNHDA and CDR2 SQIVND (reference sequence). Between the trimmed V and J ends, which lost 3 bases and 1 base, there was a span of 13 bases. This CDR3 comprises 15 residues.

As concerns this clone: The same CDR3 can be traced to other DNA sequences in this sample. The chain is built from TRBV4-3 and TRBJ1-1; D ambiguous. The CDR3 contains 13 residues. Per the germline V gene, CDR1 is LGHNA and CDR2 is YSLEER. Trimming left V 1 base short and J 1 base short, with 4 bases between. CDR3: CASSQGPNTEAFF. CDR3 bases: TGCGCCAGCAGCCAAGGGCCGAACACTGAAGCTTTCTTT.

This clone was counted only a few times. V gene TRBV14 combines with J gene TRBJ1-4, with D unclear. The germline CDR1 and CDR2 sequences are SGHDN and FVKESK. Deletions cut 0 bases from V and 2 bases from J, with 7 bases between. This CDR3 region has 15 residues. The CDR3 sequence is CASSQEGRTNEKLFF. CDR3 DNA: TGTGCCAGCAGCCAAGAAGGGAGGACTAATGAAAAACTGTTTTTT.

This clone was counted many times. The sample has other DNA sequences that encode this CDR3 too. V is TRBV15 and J is TRBJ2-1; TRBD1 aligns across 8 bases. V was pared by 5 bases and J by 5 bases, with 5 bases of the junction left unmatched. The length of the CDR3 is 14 residues. Germline CDR1 and CDR2: LNHNV and YYDKDF (reference sequence). The DNA for the CDR3 is TGTGCCACCAGCCCGGGGACAGGAAACAATGAGCAGTTCTTC. Its translation: CATSPGTGNNEQFF.

The chain combines TRBV6-5 with TRBJ2-3; D is uncertain. The CDR3 runs to 15 residues. V was trimmed by 1 base and J by 2 bases, leaving 10 bases between them. From germline, CDR1 is MNHEY and CDR2 SVGAGI. CDR3 in DNA: TGTGCCAGCAGTTACTTGGATCGGCCCACAGATACGCAGTATTTT. It codes for CASSYLDRPTDTQYF.

The rearrangement uses TRBV10-2 and TRBJ2-7; TRBD1 matches at 8 bases. Germline V lookup: CDR1 WSHSY, CDR2 SAAADI. This CDR3 has 13 amino acids. Trimming removed 6 bases from V and 5 bases from J; junction bases left unmatched: 6. CDR3 sequence: CASREDRAHEQYF. DNA for the CDR3: TGCGCCAGCAGAGAGGACAGGGCCCACGAGCAGTACTTC.

This chain joins TRBV4-2 and TRBJ2-1, with D perhaps TRBD1 or TRBD2 (5 bases each). CDR1 and CDR2 from the germline V gene are LGHNA and YNFKEQ. Trimming pared 1 base from V and 0 bases from J, leaving 16 bases between. This CDR3 has 18 amino acids. This CDR3 is CASSQVMRGESSYNEQFF. In nucleotides, the CDR3 is TGTGCCAGCAGCCAAGTGATGAGAGGGGAAAGCTCCTACAATGAGCAGTTCTTC.

This sequence joins TRBV30 and TRBJ2-3; 7 bases agree with TRBD2. V shed 8 bases and J 4 bases; nucleotides not matched to a gene: 12. This CDR3 is built from 14 residues. Germline V gives CDR1 GTSNPN, CDR2 SVGIG (reference sequence). The CDR3 loop reads CATMEGGGADTQYF. The CDR3 DNA sequence: TGTGCCACAATGGAGGGCGGGGGTGCAGATACGCAGTATTTT.

This clone was recorded a few times. The V and J genes are TRBV7-9 and TRBJ2-2, with no clear D. Germline V lookup: CDR1 SEHNR, CDR2 FQNEAQ (reference sequence). The CDR3 is made up of 12 amino acids. Trimming took 5 bases from V and 4 from J, leaving 5 bases between them. The CDR3 DNA sequence: TGTGCCAGCAGCAAGGTCACCGGGGAGCTGTTTTTT. It translates to CASSKVTGELFF.

The rearrangement links TRBV9 to TRBJ2-3; 7 bases agree with TRBD1. Germline values: CDR1 SGDLS, CDR2 YYNGEE. This CDR3 comprises 15 residues. The trim removed 0 bases at V and 1 base at J, leaving 2 bases unmatched. CDR3 bases: TGTGCCAGCAGCGTAGCCACAGGGGGCACAGATACGCAGTATTTT. Its protein is CASSVATGGTDTQYF. Filled out from reference TRBV9 and TRBJ2-3, the complete variable domain reads DSGVTQTPKHLITATGQRVTLRCSPRSGDLSVYWYQQSLDQGLQFLIQYYNGEERAKGNILERFSAQQFPDLHSELNLSSLELGDSALYFCASSVATGGTDTQYFGPGTRLTVL.

The chain recombines TRBV27 with TRBJ1-2, with TRBD1 as a possible D gene (5 bases). The CDR3 runs 14 residues. V was shortened by 10 bases and J by 4 bases, with 19 bases between the two germline ends. The germline V gene has CDR1 MNHEY and CDR2 SMNVEV (reference sequence). The CDR3 DNA reads TGTGCCACCAAACCGGTGGGGGGTAGCTATGGCTACACCTTC. It encodes CATKPVGGSYGYTF.

The V call is TRBV5-1, the J call TRBJ1-5, with 12 bases matching TRBD1. The junction had 7 bases not matched to a gene; V was cut back by 3 bases and J by 6 bases. Looked up from germline, CDR1 is SGHRS and CDR2 is YFSETQ. CDR3 size: 16 residues. The CDR3 protein is CASSSGTGGLGQPQHF. The CDR3 DNA reads as TGCGCCAGCAGCTCCGGGACAGGGGGCTTGGGTCAGCCCCAGCATTTT.

This clone appeared once. The chain couples TRBV27 to TRBJ1-2; the D is unclear. The CDR3 has 11 residues. V lost 6 bases to trimming and J lost 5 bases, with 7 bases between them. Germline V gene data show CDR1 as MNHEY and CDR2 as SMNVEV (reference sequence). CDR3 nucleotide sequence: TGTGCCAGCAGAGGGTTTTATGGCTACACCTTC. Its translation: CASRGFYGYTF.

The chain joins TRBV6-6 to TRBJ1-2, with a possible D match to TRBD1 (5 bases). The CDR3 covers 15 residues. The germline CDR1 and CDR2 sequences are MNHNY and SVGAGI (reference sequence). V lost 8 bases and J 2 bases, leaving 18 bases between the germline ends. The CDR3 spells CASGISWQGNYGYTF. CDR3 DNA sequence: TGTGCCAGCGGGATAAGCTGGCAGGGCAACTATGGCTACACCTTC.

The V call is TRBV4-1, the J call TRBJ2-7; 7 nucleotides line up with TRBD1. V lost 3 bases and J lost 2; bases outside the gene matches: 7. The CDR3 loop spans 15 amino acids. Germline V lookup: CDR1 MGHRA, CDR2 YSYEKL. The CDR3 nucleotides are TGCGCCAGCAGCCACACGGGACAGAGCGCCTACGAGCAGTACTTC. Encoded protein: CASSHTGQSAYEQYF.

The chain links TRBV6-4 to TRBJ2-1, with 7 bases matching TRBD1. Germline lookup yields CDR1 MRHNA and CDR2 SNTAGT. The V segment lost 5 bases and the J segment 9 bases; nucleotides outside the gene matches: 4. This CDR3 is built from 12 residues. CDR3 loop: CASSTGAGEQFF. CDR3 nucleotides: TGTGCCAGCAGTACAGGGGCAGGTGAGCAGTTCTTC.

The genes are TRBV28 and TRBJ1-6, with 8 bases fitting TRBD1. The germline V gene has CDR1 MDHEN and CDR2 SYDVKM. This CDR3 has 16 residues. Losses at the gene ends were 6 bases for V and 8 bases for J; bases not matched to a gene: 12. This chain's CDR3 is CASSQTWDRSYSPLHF. CDR3 sequence (DNA): TGTGCCAGCAGCCAAACCTGGGACAGGAGTTATTCACCCCTCCACTTT.

J is TRBJ2-7 and V is TRBV11-2; 9 nucleotides agree with TRBD1. V gave up 5 bases and J gave up 3 bases; unmatched junction bases: 8. The CDR3 covers 15 residues. In germline, CDR1 is SGHAT, CDR2 FQNNGV. The CDR3 DNA reads as TGTGCCAGCAGCCCGCCCCGGACAGGGGTCTACGAGCAGTACTTC. Protein product: CASSPPRTGVYEQYF.